Listed below are T cell receptor beta chains from one sample, sequenced in a study of patients and donors after allogeneic stem cell transplantation. Via MiXCR, TCRdb re-called the RT-PCR reads, giving one row per CDR3 protein. The sample lists more than 850,000 distinct CDR3 sequences, 18% occurring once. Material: blood, either unsorted or a sorted T cell fraction (not recorded which). Every receptor here comes from a human donor who was either an allogeneic HSCT recipient or a stem cell or donor lymphocyte infusion donor (not recorded which). It is not recorded whose cells these are; they may come from a transplant donor. Each CDR3 is given with its conserved first and last residue. The order of the fields is clone size, J gene, D gene, V gene, CDR3 protein, CDR3 DNA. A D gene is named only where the DNA matches it firmly. Only part of the rows carry a size: once, few, many, or a class if the clone is expanded.

clone size: few
J gene: TRBJ2-7
D gene: -
V gene: TRBV30
CDR3 protein: CAWSVGPGEGYEQYF
CDR3 DNA: TGTGCCTGGAGTGTAGGTCCGGGAGAAGGGTACGAGCAGTACTTC

clone size: -
J gene: TRBJ2-3
D gene: -
V gene: TRBV29-1
CDR3 protein: CSVEDPHAPFTDTQYF
CDR3 DNA: TGCAGCGTTGAAGACCCCCATGCCCCCTTCACAGATACGCAGTATTTT

clone size: -
J gene: TRBJ1-1
D gene: -
V gene: TRBV12-3/TRBV12-4
CDR3 protein: CASSLKHQAFF
CDR3 DNA: TGTGCCAGCAGTTTAAAGCATCAAGCTTTCTTT

clone size: few
J gene: TRBJ1-1
D gene: -
V gene: TRBV11-2
CDR3 protein: CASSYTSPAGPNTEAFF
CDR3 DNA: TGTGCCAGCAGCTATACATCCCCGGCAGGGCCGAACACTGAAGCTTTCTTT

clone size: -
J gene: TRBJ2-2
D gene: -
V gene: TRBV2
CDR3 protein: CATRTPRVETGELFF
CDR3 DNA: TGTGCCACCAGGACCCCCAGGGTCGAAACCGGGGAGCTGTTTTTT

clone size: -
J gene: TRBJ2-1
D gene: TRBD2
V gene: TRBV27
CDR3 protein: CATGLADYNEQFF
CDR3 DNA: TGTGCCACCGGACTAGCGGATTACAATGAGCAGTTCTTC

clone size: -
J gene: TRBJ2-1
D gene: TRBD2
V gene: TRBV3-1
CDR3 protein: CASSQAYGTSGNEQFF
CDR3 DNA: TGTGCCAGCAGCCAAGCCTACGGGACTAGCGGTAATGAGCAGTTCTTC

clone size: -
J gene: TRBJ1-5
D gene: -
V gene: TRBV2
CDR3 protein: CASQMRETYSNQPQHF
CDR3 DNA: TGTGCCAGCCAAATGAGAGAGACCTATAGCAATCAGCCCCAGCATTTT

clone size: -
J gene: TRBJ2-2
D gene: -
V gene: TRBV11-3
CDR3 protein: CASIWGPNTGELFF
CDR3 DNA: TGTGCCAGCATTTGGGGCCCGAACACCGGGGAGCTGTTTTTT

clone size: -
J gene: TRBJ1-1
D gene: -
V gene: TRBV5-6
CDR3 protein: CASSLVGSLTPEAFF
CDR3 DNA: TGTGCCAGCAGCTTGGTGGGCAGTTTGACCCCTGAAGCTTTCTTT

clone size: once
J gene: TRBJ2-7
D gene: -
V gene: TRBV10-3
CDR3 protein: CAISESPDAIYEQYF
CDR3 DNA: TGTGCCATCAGTGAGTCACCTGACGCGATCTACGAGCAGTACTTC

clone size: few
J gene: TRBJ2-3
D gene: -
V gene: TRBV5-1
CDR3 protein: CASTSVRGSGDTQYF
CDR3 DNA: TGCGCCAGCACCTCCGTTAGGGGGAGCGGCGATACGCAGTATTTT

clone size: few
J gene: TRBJ1-4
D gene: TRBD1
V gene: TRBV7-9
CDR3 protein: CASSLMTGASEKLFF
CDR3 DNA: TGTGCCAGCAGCTTAATGACAGGGGCAAGTGAAAAACTGTTTTTT

clone size: -
J gene: TRBJ1-6
D gene: TRBD1
V gene: TRBV7-9
CDR3 protein: CASSHPGQLLYNSPLHF
CDR3 DNA: TGTGCCAGCAGCCACCCGGGACAGCTTCTTTATAATTCACCCCTCCACTTT

clone size: -
J gene: TRBJ1-2
D gene: -
V gene: TRBV24-1
CDR3 protein: CATSEGGGKDRRFIGYTF
CDR3 DNA: TGTGCCACCAGTGAAGGGGGTGGGAAGGACAGAAGATTTATTGGCTACACCTTC

clone size: -
J gene: TRBJ2-2
D gene: -
V gene: TRBV6-1
CDR3 protein: CASSQWTGGAGELFF
CDR3 DNA: TGTGCCAGCAGTCAATGGACTGGCGGGGCCGGGGAGCTGTTTTTT

clone size: -
J gene: TRBJ2-7
D gene: -
V gene: TRBV6-2/TRBV6-3
CDR3 protein: CASSYWASEGYEQYF
CDR3 DNA: TGTGCCAGCAGTTACTGGGCTAGCGAAGGGTACGAGCAGTACTTC

clone size: many
J gene: TRBJ2-7
D gene: TRBD2
V gene: TRBV20-1
CDR3 protein: CSAAGVPVLAGSSYEQYF
CDR3 DNA: TGCAGTGCTGCTGGTGTTCCGGTACTAGCGGGGAGCTCCTACGAGCAGTACTTC

clone size: many
J gene: TRBJ1-6
D gene: TRBD1
V gene: TRBV10-3
CDR3 protein: CAIRGQGDSPLHF
CDR3 DNA: TGTGCCATCAGGGGACAGGGAGACTCACCCCTCCACTTT

clone size: -
J gene: TRBJ1-6
D gene: -
V gene: TRBV3-1
CDR3 protein: CASSTQGSYNSPLHF
CDR3 DNA: TGTGCCAGCAGCACACAGGGCTCCTATAATTCACCCCTCCACTTT

clone size: -
J gene: TRBJ1-1
D gene: -
V gene: TRBV5-1
CDR3 protein: CASSLDYRVNTEAFF
CDR3 DNA: TGCGCCAGCAGCTTGGATTATCGGGTTAACACTGAAGCTTTCTTT

clone size: -
J gene: TRBJ2-2
D gene: TRBD2
V gene: TRBV20-1
CDR3 protein: CSARAGRSGTGELFF
CDR3 DNA: TGCAGTGCTAGGGCCGGGAGGAGCGGGACCGGGGAGCTGTTTTTT

clone size: -
J gene: TRBJ2-7
D gene: -
V gene: TRBV20-1
CDR3 protein: CSARAGTSHEQYF
CDR3 DNA: TGCAGTGCTAGAGCTGGGACTTCCCACGAGCAGTACTTC

clone size: -
J gene: TRBJ1-1
D gene: TRBD1
V gene: TRBV20-1
CDR3 protein: CSAVRDRMNTEAFF
CDR3 DNA: TGCAGTGCGGTTAGGGACAGGATGAACACTGAAGCTTTCTTT

clone size: few
J gene: TRBJ2-7
D gene: -
V gene: TRBV7-3
CDR3 protein: CASSLVSGDEQYF
CDR3 DNA: TGTGCCAGCAGCTTAGTCAGTGGAGACGAGCAGTACTTC

clone size: -
J gene: TRBJ2-7
D gene: TRBD2
V gene: TRBV29-1
CDR3 protein: CSVLLAGWGYEQYF
CDR3 DNA: TGCAGCGTCCTCCTAGCGGGCTGGGGCTACGAGCAGTACTTC

clone size: few
J gene: TRBJ2-3
D gene: -
V gene: TRBV4-3
CDR3 protein: CASSPNRVPDTQYF
CDR3 DNA: TGCGCCAGCAGCCCAAACAGGGTTCCAGATACGCAGTATTTT

clone size: few
J gene: TRBJ2-1
D gene: TRBD2
V gene: TRBV20-1
CDR3 protein: CSARDPLLSGSGEEQFF
CDR3 DNA: TGCAGTGCTAGAGACCCTCTGCTCAGCGGGAGTGGAGAGGAGCAGTTCTTC

clone size: -
J gene: TRBJ2-7
D gene: TRBD1
V gene: TRBV5-1
CDR3 protein: CASSSPGVPGQGNSYEQYF
CDR3 DNA: TGCGCCAGCAGCTCACCTGGAGTTCCGGGACAGGGGAATTCCTACGAGCAGTACTTC

clone size: few
J gene: TRBJ2-3
D gene: TRBD2
V gene: TRBV24-1
CDR3 protein: CATSDFTSGATDTQYF
CDR3 DNA: TGTGCCACCAGTGATTTCACTAGCGGAGCCACAGATACGCAGTATTTT

clone size: -
J gene: TRBJ1-2
D gene: -
V gene: TRBV29-1
CDR3 protein: CSVEDFGGRNYGYTF
CDR3 DNA: TGCAGCGTTGAAGATTTCGGGGGGCGGAACTATGGCTACACCTTC

clone size: -
J gene: TRBJ2-1
D gene: -
V gene: TRBV20-1
CDR3 protein: CSAREDTTYNEQFF
CDR3 DNA: TGCAGTGCTAGAGAGGACACCACCTACAATGAGCAGTTCTTC

clone size: -
J gene: TRBJ2-7
D gene: -
V gene: TRBV15
CDR3 protein: CATSRYRDTQEGQYF
CDR3 DNA: TGTGCCACCAGCAGATATCGGGACACCCAGGAGGGGCAGTACTTC

clone size: few
J gene: TRBJ1-1
D gene: -
V gene: TRBV6-1
CDR3 protein: CATKASTWNTEAFF
CDR3 DNA: TGTGCCACCAAGGCCTCTACGTGGAACACTGAAGCTTTCTTT

clone size: few
J gene: TRBJ2-2
D gene: TRBD2
V gene: TRBV3-1
CDR3 protein: CASSQAGGTTGELFF
CDR3 DNA: TGTGCCAGCAGCCAAGCGGGAGGGACGACCGGGGAGCTGTTTTTT

clone size: -
J gene: TRBJ1-6
D gene: -
V gene: TRBV14
CDR3 protein: CASSQEPEGSPLHF
CDR3 DNA: TGTGCCAGCAGCCAAGAGCCAGAGGGGTCACCCCTCCACTTT

clone size: -
J gene: TRBJ1-4
D gene: TRBD1
V gene: TRBV20-1
CDR3 protein: CSAKTGTGYEKLFF
CDR3 DNA: TGCAGTGCTAAGACCGGGACAGGGTACGAAAAACTGTTTTTT

clone size: few
J gene: TRBJ2-1
D gene: -
V gene: TRBV20-1
CDR3 protein: CSATGASYNEQFF
CDR3 DNA: TGCAGTGCTACGGGGGCATCCTACAATGAGCAGTTCTTC

clone size: few
J gene: TRBJ1-2
D gene: -
V gene: TRBV2
CDR3 protein: CASGVLRGGSSGYTF
CDR3 DNA: TGTGCCAGCGGAGTGCTCAGGGGAGGCTCTTCTGGCTACACCTTC

clone size: many
J gene: TRBJ1-4
D gene: -
V gene: TRBV12-3/TRBV12-4
CDR3 protein: CASSLPAPGLGKLFF
CDR3 DNA: TGTGCCAGCAGTTTACCGGCGCCAGGGCTAGGAAAACTGTTTTTT

clone size: few
J gene: TRBJ2-6
D gene: TRBD2
V gene: TRBV4-3
CDR3 protein: CASSQDRSSGGGSGANVLTF
CDR3 DNA: TGCGCCAGCAGCCAAGATCGGTCTAGCGGGGGAGGCTCTGGGGCCAACGTCCTGACTTTC

clone size: -
J gene: TRBJ1-1
D gene: -
V gene: TRBV24-1
CDR3 protein: CATSDTRHHTEAFF
CDR3 DNA: TGTGCCACCAGTGACACCCGGCACCACACTGAAGCTTTCTTT

clone size: few
J gene: TRBJ1-1
D gene: -
V gene: TRBV5-5
CDR3 protein: CASSGAPGTEAFF
CDR3 DNA: TGTGCCAGCAGCGGGGCCCCGGGCACTGAAGCTTTCTTT

clone size: -
J gene: TRBJ1-4
D gene: -
V gene: TRBV7-6
CDR3 protein: CASSLVIPINGEKLFF
CDR3 DNA: TGTGCCAGCAGCTTAGTCATCCCAATCAACGGTGAAAAACTGTTTTTT

clone size: -
J gene: TRBJ2-7
D gene: -
V gene: TRBV29-1
CDR3 protein: CSVDHEQYF
CDR3 DNA: TGCAGCGTTGATCACGAGCAGTACTTC

clone size: -
J gene: TRBJ2-7
D gene: -
V gene: TRBV5-1
CDR3 protein: CASSLSPIWGLEQYF
CDR3 DNA: TGCGCCAGCAGCTTGTCCCCAATCTGGGGGCTCGAGCAGTACTTC

clone size: -
J gene: TRBJ2-7
D gene: TRBD1
V gene: TRBV20-1
CDR3 protein: CSARPGTGGGYEQYF
CDR3 DNA: TGCAGTGCTAGACCAGGGACAGGGGGGGGCTACGAGCAGTACTTC

clone size: few
J gene: TRBJ2-1
D gene: TRBD2
V gene: TRBV4-1
CDR3 protein: CASSQARLAGAWNEQFF
CDR3 DNA: TGCGCCAGCAGCCAAGCCCGACTAGCGGGAGCTTGGAATGAGCAGTTCTTC

clone size: -
J gene: TRBJ1-4
D gene: TRBD1
V gene: TRBV30
CDR3 protein: CAWNRQGSNEKLFF
CDR3 DNA: TGTGCCTGGAATAGACAGGGATCTAATGAAAAACTGTTTTTT

clone size: -
J gene: TRBJ2-7
D gene: TRBD2
V gene: TRBV20-1
CDR3 protein: CSARDLAATYEQYF
CDR3 DNA: TGCAGTGCTAGAGACCTAGCGGCCACCTACGAGCAGTACTTC

clone size: -
J gene: TRBJ2-6
D gene: -
V gene: TRBV20-1
CDR3 protein: CSATATGNSGANVLTF
CDR3 DNA: TGCAGTGCTACAGCCACAGGGAACTCTGGGGCCAACGTCCTGACTTTC

clone size: many
J gene: TRBJ2-5
D gene: TRBD2
V gene: TRBV5-5
CDR3 protein: CASRLTSGRRVETQYF
CDR3 DNA: TGTGCCAGCAGACTGACTAGCGGGAGAAGGGTGGAGACCCAGTACTTC

clone size: -
J gene: TRBJ2-3
D gene: TRBD1
V gene: TRBV4-1
CDR3 protein: CASSQENRGPDTQYF
CDR3 DNA: TGCGCCAGCAGCCAAGAGAACAGGGGGCCAGATACGCAGTATTTT

clone size: few
J gene: TRBJ2-2
D gene: -
V gene: TRBV7-9
CDR3 protein: CASSLGGQDSITGELFF
CDR3 DNA: TGTGCCAGCAGTTTAGGGGGACAAGACTCCATCACCGGGGAGCTGTTTTTT

clone size: many
J gene: TRBJ2-5
D gene: TRBD2
V gene: TRBV10-3
CDR3 protein: CAISDLAGGQETQYF
CDR3 DNA: TGTGCCATCAGTGACCTAGCGGGGGGCCAAGAGACCCAGTACTTC

clone size: few
J gene: TRBJ1-2
D gene: -
V gene: TRBV29-1
CDR3 protein: CSVAGVGGYTF
CDR3 DNA: TGCAGCGTTGCAGGGGTAGGGGGCTACACCTTC

clone size: few
J gene: TRBJ2-1
D gene: TRBD2
V gene: TRBV7-9
CDR3 protein: CATRPSGMGPYNEQFF
CDR3 DNA: TGTGCCACCCGTCCTAGCGGGATGGGTCCCTACAATGAGCAGTTCTTC

clone size: -
J gene: TRBJ2-7
D gene: TRBD2
V gene: TRBV12-3/TRBV12-4
CDR3 protein: CASSQGLAGQYF
CDR3 DNA: TGTGCCAGCAGCCAAGGACTAGCGGGGCAGTACTTC

clone size: -
J gene: TRBJ1-1
D gene: -
V gene: TRBV6-1
CDR3 protein: CASRSSAGTEAFF
CDR3 DNA: TGTGCCAGCAGATCCAGCGCGGGGACTGAAGCTTTCTTT